This section outlines one TCR beta chain sequence together with its context. Its target is unknown. This sample is drawn from a study of T cell repertoires in cytomegalovirus infection. Notes on the study in general: What dominated the ex vivo response were HLA-C-restricted CMV-specific TCR beta clonotypes. CMV carriers having the relevant HLA were flagged by cumulative public TCR beta family frequency.

Each CDR3 protein is one row after TCRdb ran MiXCR on the reads. This sample has around 900,000 distinct CDR3 sequences, with about a third found just once. The trim removed 3 bases at V and 3 bases at J, leaving 4 bases unmatched. The V gene's germline CDR1 is LNHDA and CDR2 SQIVND (reference sequence). The CDR3 is 14 residues long. The rearrangement links TRBV19 to TRBJ1-1, with TRBD1 identical over 7 bases. The origin of this receptor is a human donor in good health (CMV status not recorded). Some clones in this sample may be carry-over from other donors' samples. Here the sequenced sample was cultured CD8+ T cells from PBMCs, taken from culture after CMV antigen stimulation. The CDR3 spells CASSIWQGDTEAFF. CDR3 nucleotide sequence: TGTGCCAGTAGTATCTGGCAGGGGGACACTGAAGCTTTCTTT.